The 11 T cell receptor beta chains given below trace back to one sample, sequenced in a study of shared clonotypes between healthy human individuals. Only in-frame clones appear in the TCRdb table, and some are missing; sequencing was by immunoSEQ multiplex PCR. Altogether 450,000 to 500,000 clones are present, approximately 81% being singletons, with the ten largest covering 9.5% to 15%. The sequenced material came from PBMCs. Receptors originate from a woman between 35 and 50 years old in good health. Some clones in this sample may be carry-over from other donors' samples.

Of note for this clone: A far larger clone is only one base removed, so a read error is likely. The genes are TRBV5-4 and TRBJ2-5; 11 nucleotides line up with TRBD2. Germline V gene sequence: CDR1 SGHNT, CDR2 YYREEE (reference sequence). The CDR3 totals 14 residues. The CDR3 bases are TGTACCAGCAGCTTACTAGCGGGAGTGGAGACCCAGTACTTC. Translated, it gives CTSSLLAGVETQYF.

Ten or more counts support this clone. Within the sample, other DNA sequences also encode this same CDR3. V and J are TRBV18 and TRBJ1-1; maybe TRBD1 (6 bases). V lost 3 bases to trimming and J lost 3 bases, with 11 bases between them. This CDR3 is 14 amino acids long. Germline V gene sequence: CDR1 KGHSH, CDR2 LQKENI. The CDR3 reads CASSPAGAYTEAFF. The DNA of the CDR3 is TGTGCCAGCTCACCGGCGGGGGCGTACACTGAAGCTTTCTTT.

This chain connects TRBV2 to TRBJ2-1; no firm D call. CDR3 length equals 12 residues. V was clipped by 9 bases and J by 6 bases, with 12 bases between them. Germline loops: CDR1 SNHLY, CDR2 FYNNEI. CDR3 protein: CASRPWGNEQFF. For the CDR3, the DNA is TGTGCCAGTAGACCATGGGGCAATGAGCAGTTCTTC.

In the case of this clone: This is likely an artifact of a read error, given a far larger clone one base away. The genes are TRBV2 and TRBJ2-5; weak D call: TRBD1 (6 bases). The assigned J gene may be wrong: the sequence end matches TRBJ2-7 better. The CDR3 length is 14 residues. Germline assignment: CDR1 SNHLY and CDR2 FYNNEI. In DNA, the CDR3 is TGTGCCAGCAGTGAAACCCGACAGGTGTACGAGCAGTACTTC. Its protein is CASSETRQVYEQYF.

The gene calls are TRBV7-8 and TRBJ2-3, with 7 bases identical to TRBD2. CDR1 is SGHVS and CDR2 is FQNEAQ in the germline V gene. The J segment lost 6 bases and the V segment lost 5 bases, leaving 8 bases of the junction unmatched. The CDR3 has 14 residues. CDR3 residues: CASSVGGGMDTQYF. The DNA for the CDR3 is TGTGCCAGCAGCGTTGGCGGGGGTATGGATACGCAGTATTTT.

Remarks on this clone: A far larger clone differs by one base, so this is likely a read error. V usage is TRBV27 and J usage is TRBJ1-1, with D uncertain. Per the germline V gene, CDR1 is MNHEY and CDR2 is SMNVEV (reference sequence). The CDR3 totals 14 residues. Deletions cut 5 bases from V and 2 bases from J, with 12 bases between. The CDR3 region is CASSRRYGNTEAFF. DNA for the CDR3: TGTGCCAGCAGTAGAAGGTACGGCAACACTGAAGCTTTCTTT.

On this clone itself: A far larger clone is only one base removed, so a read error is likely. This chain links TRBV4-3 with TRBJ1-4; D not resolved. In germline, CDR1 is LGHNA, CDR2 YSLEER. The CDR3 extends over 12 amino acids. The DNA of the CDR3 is TGCGCCAGCAGCCAAGGCAATGAAAAACCGTTTTTT. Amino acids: CASSQGNEKPFF.

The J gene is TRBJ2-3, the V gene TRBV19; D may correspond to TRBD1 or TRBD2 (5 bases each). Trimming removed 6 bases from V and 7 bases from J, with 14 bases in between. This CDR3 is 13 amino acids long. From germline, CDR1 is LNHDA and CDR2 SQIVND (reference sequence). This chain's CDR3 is CASSQKRGYTQYF. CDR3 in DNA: TGTGCCAGTAGCCAGAAGAGGGGCTATACGCAGTATTTT.

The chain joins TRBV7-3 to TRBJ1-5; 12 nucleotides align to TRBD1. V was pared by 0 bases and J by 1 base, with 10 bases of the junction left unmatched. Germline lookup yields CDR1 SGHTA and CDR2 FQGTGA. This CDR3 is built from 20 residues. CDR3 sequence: CASSLTRPGQGAPSNQPQHF. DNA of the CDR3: TGTGCCAGCAGCTTAACAAGACCGGGACAGGGGGCTCCGAGCAATCAGCCCCAGCATTTT. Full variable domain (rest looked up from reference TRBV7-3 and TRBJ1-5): GAGVSQTPSNKVTEKGKYVELRCDPISGHTALYWYRQSLGQGPEFLIYFQGTGAADDSGLPNDRFFAVRPEGSVSTLKIQRTERGDSAVYLCASSLTRPGQGAPSNQPQHFGDGTRLSIL.

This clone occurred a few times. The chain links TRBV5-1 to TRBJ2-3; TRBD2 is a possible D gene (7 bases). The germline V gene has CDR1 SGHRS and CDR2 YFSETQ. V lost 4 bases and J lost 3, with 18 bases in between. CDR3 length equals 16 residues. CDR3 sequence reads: CASSPTGFGGTDTQYF. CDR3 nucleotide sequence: TGCGCCAGCAGCCCAACAGGGTTCGGGGGGACAGATACGCAGTATTTT. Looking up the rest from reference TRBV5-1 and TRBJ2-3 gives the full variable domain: KAGVTQTPRYLIKTRGQQVTLSCSPISGHRSVSWYQQTPGQGLQFLFEYFSETQRNKGNFPGRFSGRQFSNSRSEMNVSTLELGDSALYLCASSPTGFGGTDTQYFGPGTRLTVL.

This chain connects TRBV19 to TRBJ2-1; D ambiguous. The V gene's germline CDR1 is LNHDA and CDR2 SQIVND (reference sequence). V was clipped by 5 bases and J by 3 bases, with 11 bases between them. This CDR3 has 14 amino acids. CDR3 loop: CASSGGRNYNEQFF. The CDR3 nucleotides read TGTGCCAGTAGTGGCGGCAGGAACTACAATGAGCAGTTCTTC.